What follows describes a single TCR beta chain. The protocol was immunoSEQ multiplex PCR, while the TCRdb copy is restricted to in-frame clones and leaves out a portion. The repertoire holds 95,000 to 100,000 clones, with approximately 83% as singletons. The CDR3 has 14 residues. CDR1 and CDR2 from the germline V gene are SGHNT and YYREEE (reference sequence). V lost 0 bases and J 0 bases, leaving 6 bases between the germline ends. This sample was taken from a study of OX40 agonist ivuxolimab in advanced cancers. The receptor was derived from an adult with an advanced solid tumor such as melanoma, head and neck, liver or kidney cancer. The chain recombines TRBV5-4 with TRBJ2-5; D is ambiguous. Sequences were derived from CD4+ or CD8+ T cells sorted from blood, sampled in a trial of the OX40 agonist ivuxolimab. The CDR3 nucleotides read TGTGCCAGCAGCTTGGACAGTTACCAAGAGACCCAGTACTTC. This translates into CASSLDSYQETQYF.